Detailed here is one TCR beta chain. The source of the sample is a study of CD8 T cells in Susac syndrome. TCR beta sequences were obtained from blood CD8+ and CD4+ T cells. The authors negatively isolated CD8+ and CD4+ T cells and FACS-enriched TEMRA cells. Random hexamers were used to reverse transcribe an amount of about 0.45 to 1 ug RNA. TCRdb reprocessed the immunoSEQ multiplex PCR reads with MiXCR, giving one entry per CDR3 protein. This sample yields 55,000 to 85,000 distinct CDR3 sequences, of which over 95% are seen a single time; more than 0.09% belongs to the top ten. The TCR sequence derives from a human donor with multiple sclerosis. Input material: CD4+ T cells from PBMCs.

The CDR3 sequence is CASQGSTDTQYF. The CDR3 DNA reads as TGTGCCAGCCAAGGTAGCACAGATACGCAGTATTTT. The chain links TRBV25-1 to TRBJ2-3, with D uncertain. Deletions cut 8 bases from V and 0 bases from J, with 6 bases between. The CDR3 totals 12 residues. The germline V gene encodes CDR1 MGHDK and CDR2 SYGVNS.